Listed below are T cell receptor beta chains from one sample, sequenced in a study of shared clonotypes between healthy human individuals. Profiled with immunoSEQ multiplex PCR; TCRdb holds only in-frame clones, not every one. The data show about 680,000 clones, about 90% seen once. Sequencing input: naive CD8+ T cells sorted from blood. The receptors were gathered from a man aged 25 to 40 in good health. Each CDR3 is given with its conserved first and last residue. The D gene is left open where the match is weak. Clone size is not always given. Where it is, it says once, few, many or a class for expanded clones.

len,j_gene,abundance,d_gene,v_gene,CDR3nt,CDR3aa
18,TRBJ2-7,-,TRBD2,TRBV27,TGTGCCAGCAGTTTCTCTAGCGGGAGGACCCAAATACTCTACGAGCAGTACTTC,CASSFSSGRTQILYEQYF
15,TRBJ2-7,once,-,TRBV27,TGTGCCAGCAGTTTTGCCGGAGGGTTAACCTACGAGCAGTACTTC,CASSFAGGLTYEQYF
15,TRBJ2-1,-,-,TRBV15,TGTGCCACCAGCAGAGATAGAGGGGTTTTGAATGAGCAGTTCTTC,CATSRDRGVLNEQFF
16,TRBJ1-3,once,-,TRBV15,TGTGCCACCAGTTCCCCAGGAGAGGACTCTGGAAACACCATATATTTT,CATSSPGEDSGNTIYF
15,TRBJ2-4,-,-,TRBV9,TGTGCCAGCAGCGTTACGGACCTGGCCAAAAACATTCAGTACTTC,CASSVTDLAKNIQYF
16,TRBJ2-3,-,TRBD2,TRBV11-2,TGTGCCAGCAGCTTAGAATGGGCGGGAGCCACAGATACGCAGTATTTT,CASSLEWAGATDTQYF
14,TRBJ1-1,-,-,TRBV4-1,TGCGCCAGCAGCCAATTACAGGGTTTCACTGAAGCTTTCTTT,CASSQLQGFTEAFF
14,TRBJ2-1,-,-,TRBV27,TGTGCCAGCAGTACAACCCGACCCGGAGGTGAGCAGTTCTTC,CASSTTRPGGEQFF
14,TRBJ1-5,-,-,TRBV5-1,TGCGCCAGCAGCTTACAGTTGAGCAATCAGCCCCAGCATTTT,CASSLQLSNQPQHF
13,TRBJ2-6,once,-,TRBV30,TGTGCCTGGGAGACTAGGGGGGCCAACGTCCTGACTTTC,CAWETRGANVLTF
14,TRBJ1-1,-,-,TRBV7-6,TGTGCCAGCAGCTCCTTACAGGGGAACACTGAAGCTTTCTTT,CASSSLQGNTEAFF
11,TRBJ2-2,-,-,TRBV4-2,TGTGCCGGAGCGGAGGGCGGGGAGCTGTTTTTT,CAGAEGGELFF
16,TRBJ2-7,once,-,TRBV5-4,TGTGCCAGCAGCCGAAAACAGGTCCGGGGGCTAGGGGTGCAGTACTTC,CASSRKQVRGLGVQYF
13,TRBJ2-7,-,-,TRBV30,TGTGCCTGGAGTGTTCTGGGCTCCTACGAGCAGTACTTC,CAWSVLGSYEQYF
13,TRBJ1-2,-,TRBD1,TRBV13,TGTGCCAGCGGTACAGGGGCGGACTATGGCTACACCTTC,CASGTGADYGYTF
13,TRBJ2-7,once,TRBD1,TRBV6-5,TGTGCCAGCAGTACGGACAGGCTGGGCGAGCAGTACTTC,CASSTDRLGEQYF
12,TRBJ1-2,-,TRBD1,TRBV2,TGTGCCACATTACAGGGGGCTGACGGCTACACCTTC,CATLQGADGYTF
13,TRBJ1-1,once,-,TRBV18,TGTGCCAGCTCACCAGGGGATGGCACTGAAGCTTTCTTT,CASSPGDGTEAFF
15,TRBJ1-2,-,-,TRBV5-6,TGTGCCAGCAGCTTGGTACAGTCCAGGAAAGATGGCTACACCTTC,CASSLVQSRKDGYTF
14,TRBJ2-2,-,-,TRBV10-1,TGCGCCAGCAGTGAGGGCGCAAACACCGGGGAGCTGTTTTTT,CASSEGANTGELFF
15,TRBJ2-2,-,TRBD2,TRBV6-5,TGTGCCAGCAGTCCTAGCGGGATGGGCACCGGGGAGCTGTTTTTT,CASSPSGMGTGELFF
12,TRBJ2-2,-,-,TRBV27,TGTGCCAGCAGCTCCGGGGGCCGGGAGCTGTTTTTT,CASSSGGRELFF
15,TRBJ2-7,-,-,TRBV11-1,TGTGCCAGCAGCTTTGGGACTGGGACAGCCTACGAGCAGTACTTC,CASSFGTGTAYEQYF
15,TRBJ2-7,-,TRBD2,TRBV29-1,TGCAGCGTTGAATCACTAGCGGGTACAACCTACGAGCAGTACTTC,CSVESLAGTTYEQYF
16,TRBJ2-7,-,-,TRBV5-4,TGTGCCAGCAGCTCAGGGGAAAGGGGAAGAGGGTACGAGCAGTACTTC,CASSSGERGRGYEQYF
17,TRBJ2-1,-,TRBD2,TRBV19,TGTGCCAGTAGTATAGACCAAGCGGGAGGGCCGGTGAATGAGCAGTTCTTC,CASSIDQAGGPVNEQFF
15,TRBJ1-1,-,TRBD1,TRBV29-1,TGCAGCGTTGGGACAGGCAACTTGGGGAACACTGAAGCTTTCTTT,CSVGTGNLGNTEAFF
13,TRBJ2-5,once,-,TRBV29-1,TGCAGCGTTGATTTTAGCGGCCAAGAGACCCAGTACTTC,CSVDFSGQETQYF
12,TRBJ2-7,-,-,TRBV29-1,TGCAGCGCTCAGGGGTCTCCCTACGAGCAGTACTTC,CSAQGSPYEQYF
13,TRBJ2-5,-,TRBD1,TRBV27,TGTGCCAGCAGTTCGGGACAGTTTGAGACCCAGTACTTC,CASSSGQFETQYF
18,TRBJ2-4,-,-,TRBV5-4,TGTGCCAGCAGCTTGGATAACCTGTTGGGGTTAGCCAAAAACATTCAGTACTTC,CASSLDNLLGLAKNIQYF
14,TRBJ2-5,-,TRBD2,TRBV11-2,TGTGCCAGCATTCTGGGGGGGGAACAAGAGACCCAGTACTTC,CASILGGEQETQYF
15,TRBJ2-1,-,-,TRBV11-2,TGTGCCATCCAGCGAACTCTGAGCTCCTACAATGAGCAGTTCTTC,CAIQRTLSSYNEQFF
15,TRBJ2-2,-,-,TRBV6-6,TGTGCCAGCAGTTTTAGAGCCGCGAACACCGGGGAGCTGTTTTTT,CASSFRAANTGELFF
15,TRBJ2-3,-,-,TRBV27,TGTGCCAGCAGTTTGGATAGCGGATACACAGATACGCAGTATTTT,CASSLDSGYTDTQYF
16,TRBJ1-1,-,-,TRBV5-1,TGCGCCAGCAGCTTGCAAATCTGGGGGTTAGACACTGAAGCTTTCTTT,CASSLQIWGLDTEAFF
16,TRBJ2-1,-,-,TRBV25-1,TGTGCCAGCAGTGAATATGCTACTAGCCTTTTGGATGAGCAGTTCTTC,CASSEYATSLLDEQFF
15,TRBJ1-1,once,TRBD1,TRBV10-3,TGTGCCATCAGTGAGTCTGCTCCGGGACAGGCGTCGGCTTTCTTT,CAISESAPGQASAFF
15,TRBJ2-7,-,-,TRBV18,TGTGCCAGCTCCTTAGCCGGGACGGAGACCTACGAGCAGTACTTC,CASSLAGTETYEQYF
12,TRBJ2-7,-,-,TRBV6-1,TGTGCCAGCAACCCGGGGACCTACGAGCAGTACTTC,CASNPGTYEQYF
19,TRBJ2-5,-,TRBD1,TRBV12-5,TGTGCTAGTGGTTTGGTACGAGTTCGGGACAGGGGTTTTCCTGAGACCCAGTACTTC,CASGLVRVRDRGFPETQYF
16,TRBJ2-1,once,-,TRBV13,TGTGCCAGCACCCTCTCCGATGGGGGGAGCTACAATGAGCAGTTCTTC,CASTLSDGGSYNEQFF
13,TRBJ2-2,-,-,TRBV7-8,TGTGCCAGCAGCTTACGGTCCATTAGGGAGCTGTTTTTT,CASSLRSIRELFF
15,TRBJ2-5,once,-,TRBV13,TGTGCCAGCAGCACCGAACAGGGTTTCGTAGAGACCCAGTACTTC,CASSTEQGFVETQYF
22,TRBJ2-1,-,TRBD2,TRBV9,TGTGCCAGCAGCGCCAGTATCGGACTAGCGGAGATAAGGAATCCCTCCTACAATGAGCAGTTCTTC,CASSASIGLAEIRNPSYNEQFF
15,TRBJ1-4,-,-,TRBV27,TGTGCCAGCAGTTCCGGACAGCGTACTAATGAAAAACTGTTTTTT,CASSSGQRTNEKLFF
15,TRBJ2-1,-,-,TRBV7-2,TGTGCCAGCAGCTTGTCCTTCCTAGGGGCGGGGGAGCAGTTCTTC,CASSLSFLGAGEQFF
17,TRBJ2-1,-,TRBD1,TRBV7-9,TGTGCCAGCGCCCCGCTACCGGGACAGGGGGCAGGGAATGAGCAGTTCTTC,CASAPLPGQGAGNEQFF
17,TRBJ2-5,once,TRBD1,TRBV5-1,TGCGCCAGCAGCACCACGACAGGGGGGGTAGTATCAGAGACCCAGTACTTC,CASSTTTGGVVSETQYF
13,TRBJ2-5,-,-,TRBV6-1,TGTGCCAGCGCCCGGGGGCTACAAGAGACCCAGTACTTC,CASARGLQETQYF
12,TRBJ2-2,-,-,TRBV9,TGTGCCAGCAGCCCAAACACCGGGGAGCTGTTTTTT,CASSPNTGELFF
15,TRBJ2-3,-,-,TRBV14,TGTGCCAGCAGCCAAAAGCCCAGGAGCACAGATACGCAGTATTTT,CASSQKPRSTDTQYF
13,TRBJ2-7,-,-,TRBV28,TGTGCCAGCAGTCATCAGGGTTCCTACGAGCAGTACTTC,CASSHQGSYEQYF
15,TRBJ2-5,-,TRBD2,TRBV6-5,TGTGCCAGCAGCCCCGGACTAGCGGGACAAGAGACCCAGTACTTC,CASSPGLAGQETQYF
18,TRBJ2-1,-,TRBD2,TRBV5-6,TGTGCCAGCAGCTTCCCCGCTAGCGGGAGTTTGCTCAACAATGAGCAGTTCTTC,CASSFPASGSLLNNEQFF
14,TRBJ2-7,-,TRBD2,TRBV19,TGTGCCAGTAGTATAGGACTAGCGGGAGACGAGCAGTACTTC,CASSIGLAGDEQYF
16,TRBJ2-1,-,TRBD2,TRBV13,TGTGCCAGCAGCTTAGCGGATAGCGGGAGTACGGGAGAGCAGTTCTTC,CASSLADSGSTGEQFF
16,TRBJ2-3,-,TRBD1,TRBV6-6,TGTGCCAGCAGTTACTCCAGGCAGGGGGCGACAGATACGCAGTATTTT,CASSYSRQGATDTQYF
12,TRBJ2-7,-,-,TRBV27,TGTGCCAGCAGTCCCAACTCCTACGAGCAGTACTTC,CASSPNSYEQYF